This T cell receptor beta chain was profiled in a study of blood T cells in healthy people across ages. Germline CDR1 and CDR2: SGHTA and FQGNSA. The CDR3 contains 16 residues. V gave up 5 bases and J gave up 6 bases, with 20 bases separating them. PCR was performed a second time for roughly 7 to 11 cycles using a sample-barcoded 5' primer and a J-beta primer mix. TCRdb analysed the 5' RACE reads with MiXCR anew, one entry per CDR3 protein. The sample consists of fewer than 800,000 distinct CDR3 sequences, around 20% of them appearing once. This clonotype was seen at least ten times. The sequence was obtained from a man in his 70s in good health. The gene calls are TRBV7-2 and TRBJ2-1; the D call may be TRBD1 or TRBD2 (5 bases each). The sample taken for sequencing was blood. CDR3 nucleotides: TGTGCCAGCAGCCTCCTATCGTGGGACGGCTTCAATGAGCAGTTCTTC. Protein product: CASSLLSWDGFNEQFF. The full variable domain, in which reference TRBV7-2 and TRBJ2-1 provide the parts outside the CDR3, is GAGVSQSPSNKVTEKGKDVELRCDPISGHTALYWYRQSLGQGLEFLIYFQGNSAPDKSGLPSDRFSAERTGGSVSTLTIQRTQQEDSAVYLCASSLLSWDGFNEQFFGPGTRLTVL.